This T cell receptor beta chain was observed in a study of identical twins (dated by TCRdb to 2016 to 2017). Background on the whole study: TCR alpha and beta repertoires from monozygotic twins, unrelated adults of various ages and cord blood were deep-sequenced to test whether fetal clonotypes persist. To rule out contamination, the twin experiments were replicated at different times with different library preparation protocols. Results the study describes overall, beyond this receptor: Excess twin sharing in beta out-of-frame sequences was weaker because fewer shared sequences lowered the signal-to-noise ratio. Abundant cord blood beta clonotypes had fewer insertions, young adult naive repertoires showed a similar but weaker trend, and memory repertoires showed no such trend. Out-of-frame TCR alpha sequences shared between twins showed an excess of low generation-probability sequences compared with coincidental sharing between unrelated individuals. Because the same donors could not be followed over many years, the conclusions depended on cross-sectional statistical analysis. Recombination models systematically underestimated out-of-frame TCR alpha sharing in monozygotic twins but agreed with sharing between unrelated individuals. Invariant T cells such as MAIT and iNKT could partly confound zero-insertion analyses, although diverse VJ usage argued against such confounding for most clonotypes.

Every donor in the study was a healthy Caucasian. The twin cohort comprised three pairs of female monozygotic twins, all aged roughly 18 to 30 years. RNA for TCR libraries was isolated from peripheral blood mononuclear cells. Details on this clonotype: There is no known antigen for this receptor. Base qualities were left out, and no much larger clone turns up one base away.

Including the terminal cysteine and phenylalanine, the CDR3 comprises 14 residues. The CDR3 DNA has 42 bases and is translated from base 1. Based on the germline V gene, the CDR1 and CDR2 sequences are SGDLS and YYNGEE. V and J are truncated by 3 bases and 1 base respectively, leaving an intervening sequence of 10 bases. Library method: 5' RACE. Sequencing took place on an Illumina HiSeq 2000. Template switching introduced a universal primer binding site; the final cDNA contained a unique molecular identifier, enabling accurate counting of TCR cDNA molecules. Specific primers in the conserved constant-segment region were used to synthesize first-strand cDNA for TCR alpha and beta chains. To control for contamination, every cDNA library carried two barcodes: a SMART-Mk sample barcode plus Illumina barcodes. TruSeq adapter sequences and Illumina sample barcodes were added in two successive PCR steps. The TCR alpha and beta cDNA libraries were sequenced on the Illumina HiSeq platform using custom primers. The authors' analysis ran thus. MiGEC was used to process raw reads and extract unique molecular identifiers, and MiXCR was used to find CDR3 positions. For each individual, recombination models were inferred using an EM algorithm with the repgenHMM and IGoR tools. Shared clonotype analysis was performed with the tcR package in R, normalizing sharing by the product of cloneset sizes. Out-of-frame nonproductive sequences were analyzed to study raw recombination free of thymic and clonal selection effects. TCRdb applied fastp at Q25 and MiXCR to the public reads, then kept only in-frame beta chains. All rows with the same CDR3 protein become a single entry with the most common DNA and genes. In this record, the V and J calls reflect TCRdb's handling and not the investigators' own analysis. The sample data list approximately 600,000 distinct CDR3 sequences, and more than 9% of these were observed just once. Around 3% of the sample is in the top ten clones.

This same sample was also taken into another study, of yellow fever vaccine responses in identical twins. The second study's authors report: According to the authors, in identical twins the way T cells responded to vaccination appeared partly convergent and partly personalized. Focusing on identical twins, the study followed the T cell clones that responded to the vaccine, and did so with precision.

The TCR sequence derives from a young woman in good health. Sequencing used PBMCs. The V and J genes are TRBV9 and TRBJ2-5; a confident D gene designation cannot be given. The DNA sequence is TGTGCCAGCAGCGGAGGTAGCAGCCAAGAGACCCAGTACTTC. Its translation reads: CASSGGSSQETQYF.